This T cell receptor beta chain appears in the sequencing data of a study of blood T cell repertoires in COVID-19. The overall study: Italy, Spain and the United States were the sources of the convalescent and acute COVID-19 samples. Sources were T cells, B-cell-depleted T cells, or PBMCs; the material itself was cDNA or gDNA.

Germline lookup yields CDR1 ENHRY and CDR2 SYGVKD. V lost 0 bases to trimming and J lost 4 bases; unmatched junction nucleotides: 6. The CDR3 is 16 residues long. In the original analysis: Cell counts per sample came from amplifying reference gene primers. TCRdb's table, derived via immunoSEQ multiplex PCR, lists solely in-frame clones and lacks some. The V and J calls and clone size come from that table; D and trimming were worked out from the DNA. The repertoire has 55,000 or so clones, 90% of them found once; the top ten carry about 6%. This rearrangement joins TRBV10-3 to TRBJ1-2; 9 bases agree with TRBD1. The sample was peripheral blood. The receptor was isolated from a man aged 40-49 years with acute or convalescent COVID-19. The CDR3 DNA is TGTGCCATCAGTGAGTCTGCCTTACAGGGGGCCTATGGCTACACCTTC. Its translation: CAISESALQGAYGYTF.